The rows below give T cell receptor beta chains drawn from one sample of a study of blood T cell repertoires in COVID-19. Measured with immunoSEQ multiplex PCR; TCRdb has only the in-frame clones, and not every one. Among 220,000 or so clones listed, 82% were seen once. Specimen: PBMCs or T cells enriched from blood (not recorded which). The receptors originated from a woman aged 60 to 75 who had recovered from COVID-19. Each CDR3 is given with its conserved first and last residue. The order of the fields is clone size, V gene, J gene, D gene, CDR3 DNA, CDR3 protein. D genes are given only for firm matches. Expanded clones are given a class, and other clones once, few, many or no size at all.

>NA|TRBV6-5|TRBJ1-5|TRBD1
TGTGCCAGCAGTCTTGACAGGGATCAGCCCCAGCATTTT
CASSLDRDQPQHF
>NA|TRBV29-1|TRBJ2-3|NA
TGCAGCGTTAATTTGGGTGCGGTACCAGATACGCAGTATTTT
CSVNLGAVPDTQYF
>NA|TRBV19|TRBJ1-1|TRBD1
TGTGCCAGTAGTAGGACAGGAGTCCGTGAAGCTTTCTTT
CASSRTGVREAFF
>NA|TRBV19|TRBJ2-1|TRBD2
TGTGCCAGTAGCTGGACTAGCGGGAGTTACTATGAGCAGTTCTTC
CASSWTSGSYYEQFF
>once|TRBV7-3|TRBJ1-1|NA
TGTGCCAGCAGCTTAGGAGGGGCTGGTTCGAACACTGAAGCTTTCTTT
CASSLGGAGSNTEAFF
>NA|TRBV5-1|TRBJ1-2|NA
TGCGCCAGCAGCAGGGCCGGGGGGCCCGGTGGCTACACCTTC
CASSRAGGPGGYTF
>NA|TRBV9|TRBJ1-4|NA
TGTGCCAGCAGCGTAGGAGGGAGGGAAACTAATGAAAAACTGTTTTTT
CASSVGGRETNEKLFF
>NA|TRBV6-5|TRBJ1-1|TRBD1
TGTGCCAGCAGTTACGACAGGGTCGGGACCACTGAAGCTTTCTTT
CASSYDRVGTTEAFF
>NA|TRBV12-3/TRBV12-4|TRBJ1-1|NA
TGTGCCAGCAGCCCCGGATCCGCGAGGGCTTTCTTT
CASSPGSARAFF
>NA|TRBV19|TRBJ2-3|TRBD2
TGTGCCAGTAGTGGTGAGCGGGCGGGAGGCCCTGTGGGTATCACAGATACGCAGTATTTT
CASSGERAGGPVGITDTQYF
>NA|TRBV11-3|TRBJ2-1|NA
TGTGCCAGCAGCCCGCGCGGGGACTCCTACAATGAGCAGTTCTTC
CASSPRGDSYNEQFF
>NA|TRBV19|TRBJ1-1|TRBD1
TGTGCCAGTAGGAAACTCTTACAGGGGATGAACACTGAAGCTTTCTTT
CASRKLLQGMNTEAFF
>once|TRBV29-1|TRBJ1-2|NA
TGCAGCGTTGAACCCACCCGGGTGGGTGGTGGCTACACCTTC
CSVEPTRVGGGYTF
>once|TRBV10-3|TRBJ2-3|TRBD2
TGTGCCACCACCGAAACTAGCGGTCAAGATACGCAGTATTTT
CATTETSGQDTQYF
>NA|TRBV6-1|TRBJ1-6|NA
TGTGCCAGCAGTGAACTTAATTCACCCCTCCACTTT
CASSELNSPLHF
>NA|TRBV7-9|TRBJ2-3|TRBD2
TGTGCCAGCAGCTTGGAGGGACTAGCGTGGGTAGATACGCAGTATTTT
CASSLEGLAWVDTQYF
>few|TRBV11-2|TRBJ2-6|NA
TGTGCCAGCAGCTCCGCTGGGGCCAACGTCCTGACTTTC
CASSSAGANVLTF
>NA|TRBV9|TRBJ2-1|TRBD2
TGTGCCAGCAGCGTAGGCGGGAGCGGGAGCTCCTACAATGAGCAGTTCTTC
CASSVGGSGSSYNEQFF
>NA|TRBV5-4|TRBJ2-3|TRBD2
TGTGCCAGCAGGGCGGGGGGGCCCGGCACAGATACGCAGTATTTT
CASRAGGPGTDTQYF
>NA|TRBV5-1|TRBJ2-1|NA
TGCGCCAGCAGCTTGGCAGGTAGCTCCTACAATGAGCAGTTCTTC
CASSLAGSSYNEQFF
>NA|TRBV9|TRBJ1-1|NA
TGTGCCAGCAGCGTGACGGGGAACACTGAAGCTTTCTTT
CASSVTGNTEAFF
>NA|TRBV5-4|TRBJ2-2|TRBD1
TGTGCCAGCAGAGACCGGGACAGGGGCCTATTAACGGCCGGGGAGCTGTTTTTT
CASRDRDRGLLTAGELFF
>NA|TRBV6-5|TRBJ1-1|NA
TGTGCCAGCAGTCACGGGGGGCCTGAAGCTTTCTTT
CASSHGGPEAFF
>NA|TRBV6-2/TRBV6-3|TRBJ2-5|NA
TGTGCCAGCAGCCGCGGGTCGCAAGAGACCCAGTACTTC
CASSRGSQETQYF
>few|TRBV6-2/TRBV6-3|TRBJ1-2|NA
TGTGCCAGCAGTTATACCTCTCCAGTGAGGGGGGGCTACACCTTC
CASSYTSPVRGGYTF
>NA|TRBV6-1|TRBJ2-7|TRBD1
TGTGCCAGCAGTGGAGGGTACAGGGGAAAGTCCTACGAGCAGTACTTC
CASSGGYRGKSYEQYF
>NA|TRBV6-4|TRBJ2-1|NA
TGTGCCAGCAGTGACGACGGGGTCTCCTACAATGAGCAGTTCTTC
CASSDDGVSYNEQFF
>NA|TRBV19|TRBJ2-1|TRBD1
TGTGCCAGTAGTATAGTTGACAGGGGGCATGAGCAGTTCTTC
CASSIVDRGHEQFF
>NA|TRBV5-1|TRBJ2-2|NA
TGCGCCAGCAGCTTGGGAGGGACACCGAACACCGGGGAGCTGTTTTTT
CASSLGGTPNTGELFF
>NA|TRBV12-3/TRBV12-4|TRBJ2-3|NA
TGTGCCAGCAGTTCTGGGGGGGCGGATACGCAGTATTTT
CASSSGGADTQYF
>NA|TRBV27|TRBJ2-7|NA
TGTGCCAGCAGCCCGGGACGGGGGTTGGGGGAGCAGTACTTC
CASSPGRGLGEQYF
>NA|TRBV30|TRBJ1-2|NA
TGTGCCTGGACTAGGAGTACCTGGGGCTACACCTTC
CAWTRSTWGYTF
>NA|TRBV6-1|TRBJ2-3|NA
TGTGCCAGCAGTGGCACCGGGAGAAGCGCCACAGATACGCAGTATTTT
CASSGTGRSATDTQYF
>once|TRBV15|TRBJ1-5|NA
TGTGCCACCAGCAGTGGCAGGGATGGGGTTGGCAATCAGCCCCAGCATTTT
CATSSGRDGVGNQPQHF
>NA|TRBV6-6|TRBJ1-1|TRBD1
TGTGCCAGCAGAGGACAGGTTGAAGCTTTCTTT
CASRGQVEAFF
>NA|TRBV5-1|TRBJ1-1|NA
TGCGCCAGCAGCGGTAAGGGGATTGAAGCTTTCTTT
CASSGKGIEAFF
>NA|TRBV29-1|TRBJ2-3|TRBD2
TGCAGCGTTACTACCAGCGGGGCAGGCACAGATACGCAGTATTTT
CSVTTSGAGTDTQYF
>NA|TRBV6-5|TRBJ1-2|NA
TGTGCCAGCAGGGGGCCAGAAGAAGGCTACACCTTC
CASRGPEEGYTF
>few|TRBV3-1/TRBV3-2|TRBJ2-1|TRBD2
TGTGCCAGCAGCCAAGACGGGGGAGGGCCCTGGAATGAGCAGTTCTTC
CASSQDGGGPWNEQFF
>NA|TRBV5-8|TRBJ1-1|NA
TGTGCCAGCAGCTTAGACTTCCCAGAGGTCACTGAAGCTTTCTTT
CASSLDFPEVTEAFF
>NA|TRBV14|TRBJ2-1|NA
TGTGCCAGCAGCCAAGAATTCGTGGCGGGAAACCCCTGGGATGAGCAGTTCTTC
CASSQEFVAGNPWDEQFF
>NA|TRBV5-4|TRBJ1-6|NA
TGTGCCAGCAGCTTGGAGCCTAATTCACCCCTCCACTTT
CASSLEPNSPLHF
>NA|TRBV5-1|TRBJ1-5|NA
TGCGCCAGCAGCTTGCGGGGAGGGGTACAGCCCCAGCATTTT
CASSLRGGVQPQHF
>NA|TRBV10-1|TRBJ2-7|NA
TGCGCCAGCAGCGAGGAGGGTCTTTCACTCTCCTACGAGCAGTACTTC
CASSEEGLSLSYEQYF
>NA|TRBV3-1/TRBV3-2|TRBJ2-1|TRBD2
TGTGCCAGCAGCCAAGCGGGGGGGTATAACAATGAGCAGTTCTTC
CASSQAGGYNNEQFF
>few|TRBV2|TRBJ1-6|TRBD1
TGTGCCAGCAGGCTGGAGTCAGGGGGCATGTATAATTCACCCCTCCACTTT
CASRLESGGMYNSPLHF
>NA|TRBV11-2|TRBJ2-2|TRBD2
TGTGCCAGCAGCTTAGATCCTAGCGGGATTGGGGCCGGGGAGCTGTTTTTT
CASSLDPSGIGAGELFF
>large|TRBV7-3|TRBJ1-2|TRBD1
TGTGCCAGCAGCCCGAGTCCCCGGGACAGGGGGCTGTATGGCTACACCTTC
CASSPSPRDRGLYGYTF
>NA|TRBV27|TRBJ2-7|TRBD1
TGTGCCAGCAGTTTAGGACAGGGCACCTACGAGCAGTACTTC
CASSLGQGTYEQYF
>NA|TRBV12-3/TRBV12-4|TRBJ1-4|TRBD1
TGTGCCAGCAGGGGACAGGAAAGCGAAAAACTGTTTTTT
CASRGQESEKLFF
>NA|TRBV3-1/TRBV3-2|TRBJ2-1|NA
TGTGCCAGCAGCCGCAGGGCAAGCTCCTACAATGAGCAGTTCTTC
CASSRRASSYNEQFF
>once|TRBV7-2|TRBJ2-3|TRBD2
TGTGCCAGCAGCTCGACTAGCGGGGGGTCAGATACGCAGTATTTT
CASSSTSGGSDTQYF
>NA|TRBV19|TRBJ1-4|NA
TGTGCCAGTAGGGACGGGGGAGATGAAAAACTGTTTTTT
CASRDGGDEKLFF